The 5 T cell receptor beta chains given below trace back to one sample, sequenced in a study of blood T cell repertoires in COVID-19. Clones were sequenced by immunoSEQ multiplex PCR, and TCRdb holds only the in-frame ones, with some missing. This table has some 380,000 clones, 70% to 90% appearing once. Sequenced: PBMCs or T cells enriched from blood (not recorded which). These receptors all come from a man younger than 45 who had recovered from COVID-19.

The rearrangement links TRBV2 to TRBJ1-6; 7 bases are a match to TRBD1. Germline V lookup: CDR1 SNHLY, CDR2 FYNNEI. This CDR3 is built from 11 residues. V trimming: 4 bases; J trimming: 15 bases; junction bases outside the gene matches: 3. DNA of the CDR3: TGTGCCAGCAGTGCGAGGACAGGCCTCCACTTT. Protein: CASSARTGLHF.

The J gene is TRBJ1-5, the V gene TRBV27; 8 nucleotides agree with TRBD1. CDR3 length equals 16 residues. Germline loops: CDR1 MNHEY, CDR2 SMNVEV (reference sequence). After removal of 4 bases from V and 5 bases from J, the junction contained 10 bases not matched to a gene. The CDR3 nucleotides are TGTGCCAGCAGTTCGCAATCCCCACAGGGGGATCAGCCCCAGCATTTT. Its protein product is CASSSQSPQGDQPQHF.

The V gene is TRBV7-2, the J gene TRBJ1-2; 8 nucleotides align to TRBD1. CDR3 length: 14 amino acids. Germline V CDR1 and CDR2: SGHTA, FQGNSA. The J segment lost 4 bases and the V segment lost 6 bases, leaving 7 bases of the junction unmatched. As DNA, the CDR3 is TGTGCCAGCAGGCCTGGACAGGGAGCCTATGGCTACACCTTC. Residues: CASRPGQGAYGYTF.

The V gene is TRBV6-2 or TRBV6-3, the J gene TRBJ1-1; unclear D gene. CDR3 length: 13 residues. Germline V gene data show CDR1 as MNHEY and CDR2 as SVGEGT. The V end lost 6 bases, the J end lost 6 bases, and 14 bases lay between the germline ends. CDR3 DNA sequence: TGTGCCAGCAGCATACTCCCTAACTCTGAAGCTTTCTTT. Translated, it gives CASSILPNSEAFF.

The chain combines TRBV5-4 with TRBJ1-2; weak D call: TRBD1 (6 bases). V dropped 4 bases and J dropped 13 bases, with 23 bases sitting between them. CDR3 length: 14 amino acids. Germline loops: CDR1 SGHNT, CDR2 YYREEE (reference sequence). The CDR3 region is CASSPGLRDNAPTF. The CDR3 coding sequence is TGTGCCAGCAGCCCGGGCCTCCGGGACAACGCCCCCACCTTC.